A selection of T cell receptor beta chains follows, all from one sample in a study of T cell clones after liver transplantation. Assay: immunoSEQ multiplex PCR; the TCRdb copy retains only in-frame clones and omits some. The table records fewer than 80,000 clones, roughly 84% of them present only once. This specimen was CD4+ T cells from blood, taken around 50 months after liver transplant. Every receptor here comes from a human patient who received a liver transplant. Some T cells may be supplied by the graft donor. Each CDR3 is given with its conserved first and last residue. A D gene is named only where the DNA matches it firmly. The listing skips clone size in some rows; elsewhere it reads once, few, many or a size class.

cdr3_nt: TGTGCCAGCAGCCAAGAAGAGAGCGGGAACTCTGGGGCCAACGTCCTGACTTTC; cdr3_aa: CASSQEESGNSGANVLTF; d_call: TRBD2; clone_size: -; v_call: TRBV4-2; j_call: TRBJ2-6
cdr3_nt: TGCGCCAGCAGCTTGGAAGGGGGCGAAGGCTACACCTTC; cdr3_aa: CASSLEGGEGYTF; d_call: TRBD1; clone_size: -; v_call: TRBV5-1; j_call: TRBJ1-2
cdr3_nt: TGTGCCAGCAGCTTAGAGAGGGGCTCTGAAGCTTTCTTT; cdr3_aa: CASSLERGSEAFF; d_call: -; clone_size: few; v_call: TRBV11-2; j_call: TRBJ1-1
cdr3_nt: TGTGCCAGCAGCTCCCGACCAGGCAGCTCCTACGAGCAGTACTTC; cdr3_aa: CASSSRPGSSYEQYF; d_call: -; clone_size: -; v_call: TRBV9; j_call: TRBJ2-7
cdr3_nt: TGTGCCAGCAGCCGTTCTAATGAAAAACTGTTTTTT; cdr3_aa: CASSRSNEKLFF; d_call: -; clone_size: -; v_call: TRBV7-2; j_call: TRBJ1-4
cdr3_nt: TGTGCCAGTAGTATAGACGGCAGGAAGGCCAATGAGCAGTTCTTC; cdr3_aa: CASSIDGRKANEQFF; d_call: -; clone_size: -; v_call: TRBV19; j_call: TRBJ2-1
cdr3_nt: TGTGCCAGCAGAGTCGGGGGGCGGTGGTACAATGAGCAGTTCTTC; cdr3_aa: CASRVGGRWYNEQFF; d_call: -; clone_size: -; v_call: TRBV11-2; j_call: TRBJ2-1
cdr3_nt: TGTGCCAGCAGCCAGGGGGCACCCGGCTACGAGCAGTACTTC; cdr3_aa: CASSQGAPGYEQYF; d_call: TRBD1; clone_size: -; v_call: TRBV7-9; j_call: TRBJ2-7
cdr3_nt: TGTGCCAGCAGCTCTCCGACAGGGGGTGTCTATGGCTACACCTTC; cdr3_aa: CASSSPTGGVYGYTF; d_call: TRBD1; clone_size: -; v_call: TRBV5-4; j_call: TRBJ1-2
cdr3_nt: TGCGCCAGCAGCCCTGTGGGGGACGGGTTACGTGAAAAACTGTTTTTT; cdr3_aa: CASSPVGDGLREKLFF; d_call: -; clone_size: -; v_call: TRBV5-1; j_call: TRBJ1-4
cdr3_nt: TGTGCCAGCAGCTTAGTAGGCAGTTATAGCAATCAGCCCCAGCATTTT; cdr3_aa: CASSLVGSYSNQPQHF; d_call: -; clone_size: -; v_call: TRBV11-2; j_call: TRBJ1-5
cdr3_nt: TGTGCCAGCAGCTTAGTTGGAGGATTCCCTGGAAACACCATATATTTT; cdr3_aa: CASSLVGGFPGNTIYF; d_call: -; clone_size: -; v_call: TRBV7-8; j_call: TRBJ1-3
cdr3_nt: TGTGCCAGCAGCAACCCTTGGCAGGGGGGTCCCTACGAGCAGTACTTC; cdr3_aa: CASSNPWQGGPYEQYF; d_call: -; clone_size: -; v_call: TRBV28; j_call: TRBJ2-7
cdr3_nt: TGTGCCAGCACCTTCCGGAGCCGTGGTCAAGCAGATACGCAGTATTTT; cdr3_aa: CASTFRSRGQADTQYF; d_call: -; clone_size: -; v_call: TRBV27; j_call: TRBJ2-3
cdr3_nt: TGTGCCAGCAGCTTAGGGACAGGGCCGCTCTCTAGCACAGATACGCAGTATTTT; cdr3_aa: CASSLGTGPLSSTDTQYF; d_call: TRBD1; clone_size: -; v_call: TRBV7-9; j_call: TRBJ2-3
cdr3_nt: TGTGCCAGCAGCTCAGGGGGGGCAGCGGGCACCGGGGAGCTGTTTTTT; cdr3_aa: CASSSGGAAGTGELFF; d_call: -; clone_size: -; v_call: TRBV7-9; j_call: TRBJ2-2
cdr3_nt: TGTGCCAGCAGTTACACAGCACAGGGCCTCCACTACGAGCAGTACTTC; cdr3_aa: CASSYTAQGLHYEQYF; d_call: -; clone_size: -; v_call: TRBV6-5; j_call: TRBJ2-7
cdr3_nt: TGCAGCGTTGAAGATTTCGAGAATGAGCAGTTCTTC; cdr3_aa: CSVEDFENEQFF; d_call: -; clone_size: -; v_call: TRBV29-1; j_call: TRBJ2-1
cdr3_nt: TGTGCCAGCAGTGAATTCGGCAGATACACTGAAGCTTTCTTT; cdr3_aa: CASSEFGRYTEAFF; d_call: -; clone_size: -; v_call: TRBV25-1; j_call: TRBJ1-1
cdr3_nt: TGTGCCAGCAGCGTAGAGGTGAACACCGGGGAGCTGTTTTTT; cdr3_aa: CASSVEVNTGELFF; d_call: -; clone_size: once; v_call: TRBV9; j_call: TRBJ2-2
cdr3_nt: TGCAGCGTTGAAGAAACCAGGAACAGCTACGAGCAGTACTTC; cdr3_aa: CSVEETRNSYEQYF; d_call: -; clone_size: -; v_call: TRBV29-1; j_call: TRBJ2-7
cdr3_nt: TGTGCCAGAAGCTTGGCTAGCGGGAGGGCTGGCACAGATACGCAGTATTTT; cdr3_aa: CARSLASGRAGTDTQYF; d_call: TRBD2; clone_size: -; v_call: TRBV5-3; j_call: TRBJ2-3
cdr3_nt: TGTGCCACAGGACTAGCGGGGGGGCCTCGCGAGCAGTTCTTC; cdr3_aa: CATGLAGGPREQFF; d_call: TRBD2; clone_size: -; v_call: TRBV2; j_call: TRBJ2-1
cdr3_nt: TGTGCCAGCAGCTTAAACTCCGGGCACACCCACGAGCAGTACTTC; cdr3_aa: CASSLNSGHTHEQYF; d_call: -; clone_size: -; v_call: TRBV11-3; j_call: TRBJ2-7
cdr3_nt: TGTGCCAGCAGCTTGGCGGCAGTGGGGGAGCTGTTTTTT; cdr3_aa: CASSLAAVGELFF; d_call: -; clone_size: -; v_call: TRBV5-5; j_call: TRBJ2-2
cdr3_nt: TGTGCCAGCACCATCAGAGGGGGGAATGAGCAGTTCTTC; cdr3_aa: CASTIRGGNEQFF; d_call: -; clone_size: -; v_call: TRBV11-2; j_call: TRBJ2-1
cdr3_nt: TGTGCCAGCAGTGATGGGGTGCACGAGCAGTACTTC; cdr3_aa: CASSDGVHEQYF; d_call: -; clone_size: -; v_call: TRBV25-1; j_call: TRBJ2-7
cdr3_nt: TGTGCCAGTATGGGAGGGGGGACTAATCAGCCCCAGCATTTT; cdr3_aa: CASMGGGTNQPQHF; d_call: -; clone_size: few; v_call: TRBV19; j_call: TRBJ1-5
cdr3_nt: TGTGCCAGCAGCTTGTTCGAAGAGACCCAGTACTTC; cdr3_aa: CASSLFEETQYF; d_call: -; clone_size: -; v_call: TRBV5-4; j_call: TRBJ2-5
cdr3_nt: TGTGCCAGCAGTTCTAGGCAGATGCGAGGCTACACCTTC; cdr3_aa: CASSSRQMRGYTF; d_call: -; clone_size: -; v_call: TRBV27; j_call: TRBJ1-2
cdr3_nt: TGTGCCAGTAGTAGTGGGTACAATGAGCAGTTCTTC; cdr3_aa: CASSSGYNEQFF; d_call: -; clone_size: -; v_call: TRBV19; j_call: TRBJ2-1
cdr3_nt: TGTGCCAGCAGCCCCCACAGGAACACCGGGGAGCTGTTTTTT; cdr3_aa: CASSPHRNTGELFF; d_call: -; clone_size: -; v_call: TRBV6-5; j_call: TRBJ2-2
cdr3_nt: TGTGCCAGCAGCTTAGCGGGGGCAAGGTACAATGAGCAGTTCTTC; cdr3_aa: CASSLAGARYNEQFF; d_call: TRBD2; clone_size: -; v_call: TRBV5-4; j_call: TRBJ2-1
cdr3_nt: TGTGCCAGCAGCCTCCACAGGGGGCAATACGAGCAGTACTTC; cdr3_aa: CASSLHRGQYEQYF; d_call: TRBD1; clone_size: -; v_call: TRBV9; j_call: TRBJ2-7